This TCR beta chain derives from a study of CD8+CD57+ T cells in acquired aplastic anemia. Study-wide results and limits: Significance was not reached for CD8+ Simpson's diversity between patients and controls. In common between the patients and the controls were approximately 30 CD8+ CDR3 sequences.

Using genomic DNA as the template, TCR beta VDJ and CDR3 profiling was carried out. MiXCR was run by TCRdb on the reads, yielding one entry per CDR3 protein. The sample shows hundreds of thousands of distinct CDR3 sequences, around half of them seen only once. Ten or more counts support this clonotype. Its antigen is unknown. Sequencing was done on patients that had shown CD8+CD57+ cell expansion by flow cytometry. The cohort consisted entirely of patients having severe acquired aplastic anemia. Untreated patients provided the blood samples, with no therapy given before sampling. This TCR derives from a human donor with aplastic anemia. The sample consisted of sorted CD4+, CD8+, or CD8+CD57+ T cells (not recorded which) from PBMCs.

Here the CDR3 reads CASSEVEGGLSSGANVLTF. The CDR3 nucleotides read TGTGCCAGCAGTGAGGTTGAGGGGGGACTGTCCTCTGGGGCCAACGTCCTGACTTTC. V gene TRBV6-4 combines with J gene TRBJ2-6; D assignment may be TRBD1 or TRBD2 (6 bases each). V dropped 3 bases and J dropped 0 bases, with 18 bases sitting between them. Germline CDR1 MRHNA, CDR2 SNTAGT. The CDR3 consists of 19 residues.